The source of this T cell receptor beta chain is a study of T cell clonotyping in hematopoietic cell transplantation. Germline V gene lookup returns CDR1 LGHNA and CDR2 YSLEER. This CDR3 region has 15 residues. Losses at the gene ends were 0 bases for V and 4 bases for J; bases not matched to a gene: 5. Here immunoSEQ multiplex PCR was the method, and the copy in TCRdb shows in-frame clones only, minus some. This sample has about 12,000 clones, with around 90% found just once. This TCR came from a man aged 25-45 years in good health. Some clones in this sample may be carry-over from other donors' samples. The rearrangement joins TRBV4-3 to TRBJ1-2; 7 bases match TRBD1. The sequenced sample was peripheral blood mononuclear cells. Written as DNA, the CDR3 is TGCGCCAGCAGCCAAGATCGGGGACAGTTCTATGGCTACACCTTC. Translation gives CASSQDRGQFYGYTF.